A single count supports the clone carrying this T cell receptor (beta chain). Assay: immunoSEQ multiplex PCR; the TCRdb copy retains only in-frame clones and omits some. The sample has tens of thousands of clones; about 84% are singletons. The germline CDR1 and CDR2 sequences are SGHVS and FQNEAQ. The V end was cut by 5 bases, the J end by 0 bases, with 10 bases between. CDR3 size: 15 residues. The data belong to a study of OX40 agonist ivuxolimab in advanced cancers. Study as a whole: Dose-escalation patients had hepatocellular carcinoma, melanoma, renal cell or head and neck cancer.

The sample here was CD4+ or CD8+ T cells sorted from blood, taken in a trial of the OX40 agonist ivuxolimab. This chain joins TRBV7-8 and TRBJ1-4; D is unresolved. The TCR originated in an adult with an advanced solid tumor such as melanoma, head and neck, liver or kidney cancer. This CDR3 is CASSPWGSTNEKLFF. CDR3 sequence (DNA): TGTGCCAGCAGCCCGTGGGGATCAACTAATGAAAAACTGTTTTTT.